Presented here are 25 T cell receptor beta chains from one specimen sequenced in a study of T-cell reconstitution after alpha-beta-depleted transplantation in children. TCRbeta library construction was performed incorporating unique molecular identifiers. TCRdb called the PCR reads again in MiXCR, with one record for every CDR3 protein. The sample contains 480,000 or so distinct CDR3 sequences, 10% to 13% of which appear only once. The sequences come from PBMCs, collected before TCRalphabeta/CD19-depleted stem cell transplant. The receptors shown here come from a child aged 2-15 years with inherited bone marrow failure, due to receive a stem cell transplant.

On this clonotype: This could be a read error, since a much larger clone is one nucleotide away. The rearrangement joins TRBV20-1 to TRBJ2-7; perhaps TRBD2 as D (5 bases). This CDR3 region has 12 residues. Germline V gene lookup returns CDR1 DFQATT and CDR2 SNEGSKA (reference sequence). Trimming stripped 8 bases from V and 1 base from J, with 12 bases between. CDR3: CSSEVASYEQYF. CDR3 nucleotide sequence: TGCAGTTCGGAGGTCGCATCCTACGAGCAGTACTTC.

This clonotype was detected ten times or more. The CDR3: CASSPNELAGSLSYEQYF. CDR3 nucleotide sequence: TGTGCCAGCAGCCCCAATGAACTAGCGGGATCCCTTTCCTACGAGCAGTACTTC. The gene calls are TRBV11-1 and TRBJ2-7; 10 bases match TRBD2. Germline V CDR1 and CDR2: SGHAT, FQDESV (reference sequence). The J segment lost 1 base and the V segment lost 5 bases, leaving 14 bases of the junction unmatched. The CDR3 is 18 amino acids.

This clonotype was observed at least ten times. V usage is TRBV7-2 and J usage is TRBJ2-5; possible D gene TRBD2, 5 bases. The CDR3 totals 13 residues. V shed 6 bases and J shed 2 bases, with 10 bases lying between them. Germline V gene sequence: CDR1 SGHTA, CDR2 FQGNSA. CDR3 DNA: TGTGCCAGCAGTTTTCGGGGACAAGAGACCCAGTACTTC. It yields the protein CASSFRGQETQYF.

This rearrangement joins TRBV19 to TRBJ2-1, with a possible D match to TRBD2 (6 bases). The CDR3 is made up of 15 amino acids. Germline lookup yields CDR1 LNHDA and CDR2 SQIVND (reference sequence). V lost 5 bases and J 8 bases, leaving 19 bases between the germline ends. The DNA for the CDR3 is TGTGCCAGTAGTCGGAGGAGGAGGGTGATGGATGAGCAGTTCTTC. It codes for CASSRRRRVMDEQFF.

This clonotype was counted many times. DNA for the CDR3: TGTGCCAGTAGTACCCTCTACCGGAACCACGAGCAGTACTTC. Translating it yields CASSTLYRNHEQYF. V usage is TRBV19 and J usage is TRBJ2-7; D is uncertain. This CDR3 contains 14 residues. CDR1 is LNHDA, CDR2 SQIVND, per germline (reference sequence). Trimming removed 4 bases at V and 5 bases at J, with 15 bases between.

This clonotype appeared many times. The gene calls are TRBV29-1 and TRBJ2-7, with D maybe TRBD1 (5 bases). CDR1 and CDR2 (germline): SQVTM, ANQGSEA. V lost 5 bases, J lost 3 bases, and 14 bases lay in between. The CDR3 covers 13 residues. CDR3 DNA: TGCAGCGTTTTGGGGCCGCGCGGCTACGAGCAGTACTTC. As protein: CSVLGPRGYEQYF.

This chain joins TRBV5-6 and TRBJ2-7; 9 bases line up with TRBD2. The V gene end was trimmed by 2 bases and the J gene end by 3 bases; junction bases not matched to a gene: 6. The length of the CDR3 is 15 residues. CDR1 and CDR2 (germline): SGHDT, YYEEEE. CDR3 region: CASSFIRAGGYEQYF. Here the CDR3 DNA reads TGTGCCAGCAGCTTCATACGAGCGGGAGGCTACGAGCAGTACTTC.

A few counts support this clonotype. CDR3 sequence (DNA): TGTGCCAGCAGTTTTAACAGGGGGCTCTACCAAGAGACCCAGTACTTC. It is translated as CASSFNRGLYQETQYF. This chain uses TRBV12-3 or TRBV12-4 with TRBJ2-5, with 9 positions matching TRBD1. V lost 3 bases and J lost 0; bases outside the gene matches: 5. The CDR3 is 16 amino acids.

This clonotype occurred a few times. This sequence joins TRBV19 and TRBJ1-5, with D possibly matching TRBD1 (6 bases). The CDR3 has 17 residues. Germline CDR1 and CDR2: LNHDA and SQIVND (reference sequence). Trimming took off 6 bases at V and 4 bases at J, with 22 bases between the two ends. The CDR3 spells CASRNFPGAALNQPQHF. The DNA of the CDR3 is TGTGCCAGTAGAAACTTCCCGGGGGCAGCGTTAAATCAGCCCCAGCATTTT.

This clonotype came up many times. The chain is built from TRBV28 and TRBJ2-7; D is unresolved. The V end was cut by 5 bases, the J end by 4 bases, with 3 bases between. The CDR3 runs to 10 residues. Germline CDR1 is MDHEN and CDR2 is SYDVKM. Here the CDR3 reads CASSQYEQYF. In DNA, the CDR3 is TGTGCCAGCAGTCAATACGAGCAGTACTTC.

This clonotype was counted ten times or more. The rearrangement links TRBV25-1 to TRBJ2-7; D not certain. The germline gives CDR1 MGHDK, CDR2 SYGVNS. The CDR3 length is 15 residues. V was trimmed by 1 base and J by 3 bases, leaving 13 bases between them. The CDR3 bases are TGTGCCAGCAGTGAATCACAGCCCATCGGCTACGAGCAGTACTTC. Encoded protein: CASSESQPIGYEQYF.

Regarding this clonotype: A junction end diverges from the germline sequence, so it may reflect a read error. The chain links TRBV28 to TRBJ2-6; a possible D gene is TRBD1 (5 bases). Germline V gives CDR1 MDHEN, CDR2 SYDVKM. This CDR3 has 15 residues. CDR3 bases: TGTGCCAGCAGCCTGTCTGGGTCTGGGGCCAACATCCTGACTTTC. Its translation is CASSLSGSGANILTF.

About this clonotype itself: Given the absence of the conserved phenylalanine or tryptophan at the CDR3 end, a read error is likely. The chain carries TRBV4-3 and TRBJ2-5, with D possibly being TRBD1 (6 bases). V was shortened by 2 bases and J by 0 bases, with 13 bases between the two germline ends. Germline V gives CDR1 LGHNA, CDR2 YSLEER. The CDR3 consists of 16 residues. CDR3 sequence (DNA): TGCGCCAGCAGCCAACGGGCAGGGGCGTACCAAGAGACCCAGTACTTG. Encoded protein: CASSQRAGAYQETQYL.

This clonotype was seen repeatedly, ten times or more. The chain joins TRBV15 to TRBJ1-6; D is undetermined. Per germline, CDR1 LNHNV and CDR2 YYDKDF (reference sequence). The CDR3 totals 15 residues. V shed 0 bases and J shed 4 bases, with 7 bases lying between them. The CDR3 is CATSRDHSYNSPLHF. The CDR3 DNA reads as TGTGCCACCAGCAGAGATCACTCGTATAATTCACCCCTCCACTTT.

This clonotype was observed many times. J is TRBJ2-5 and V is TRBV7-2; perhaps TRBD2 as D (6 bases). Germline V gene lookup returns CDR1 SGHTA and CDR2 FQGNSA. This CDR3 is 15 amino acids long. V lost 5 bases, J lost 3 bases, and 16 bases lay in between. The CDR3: CASSPHFPGEETQYF. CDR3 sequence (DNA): TGTGCCAGCAGCCCGCATTTCCCGGGAGAAGAGACCCAGTACTTC. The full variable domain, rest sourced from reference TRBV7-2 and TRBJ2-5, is GAGVSQSPSNKVTEKGKDVELRCDPISGHTALYWYRQSLGQGLEFLIYFQGNSAPDKSGLPSDRFSAERTGGSVSTLTIQRTQQEDSAVYLCASSPHFPGEETQYFGPGTRLLVL.

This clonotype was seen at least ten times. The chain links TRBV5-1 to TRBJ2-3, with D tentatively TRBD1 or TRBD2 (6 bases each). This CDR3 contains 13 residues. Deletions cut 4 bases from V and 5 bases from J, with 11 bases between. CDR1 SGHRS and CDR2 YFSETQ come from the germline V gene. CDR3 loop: CASSAEGVDTQYF. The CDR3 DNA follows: TGCGCCAGCAGCGCGGAGGGGGTAGATACGCAGTATTTT. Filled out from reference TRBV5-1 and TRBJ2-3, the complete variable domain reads KAGVTQTPRYLIKTRGQQVTLSCSPISGHRSVSWYQQTPGQGLQFLFEYFSETQRNKGNFPGRFSGRQFSNSRSEMNVSTLELGDSALYLCASSAEGVDTQYFGPGTRLTVL.

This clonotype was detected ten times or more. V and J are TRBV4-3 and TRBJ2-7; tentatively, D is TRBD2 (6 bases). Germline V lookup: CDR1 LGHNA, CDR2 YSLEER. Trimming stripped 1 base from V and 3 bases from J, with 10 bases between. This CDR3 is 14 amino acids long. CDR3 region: CASSQGSGDYEQYF. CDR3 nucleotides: TGCGCCAGCAGCCAAGGTTCGGGGGACTACGAGCAGTACTTC.

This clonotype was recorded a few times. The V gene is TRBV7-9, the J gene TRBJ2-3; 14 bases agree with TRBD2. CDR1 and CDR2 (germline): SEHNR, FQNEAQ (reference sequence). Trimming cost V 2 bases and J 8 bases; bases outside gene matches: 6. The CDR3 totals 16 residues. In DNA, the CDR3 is TGTGCCAGCAGCTTACCGGGACTAGCGGGAGCCGGTACGCAGTATTTT. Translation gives CASSLPGLAGAGTQYF.

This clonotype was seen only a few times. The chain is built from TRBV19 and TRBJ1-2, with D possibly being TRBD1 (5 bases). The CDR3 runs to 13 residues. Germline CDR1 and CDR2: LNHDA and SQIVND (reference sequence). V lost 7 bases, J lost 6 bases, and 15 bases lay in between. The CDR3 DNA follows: TGTGCCAGTAATATCTGGGGAGGGGATGGCTACACCTTC. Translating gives CASNIWGGDGYTF.

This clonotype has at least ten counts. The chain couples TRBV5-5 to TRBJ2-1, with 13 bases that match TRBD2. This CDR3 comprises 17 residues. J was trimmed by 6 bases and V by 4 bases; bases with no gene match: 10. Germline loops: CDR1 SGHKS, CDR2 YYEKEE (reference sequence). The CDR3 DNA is TGTGCCAGCAGCGTACGGACTAGCGGGAGTATCGTCAATGAGCAGTTCTTC. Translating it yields CASSVRTSGSIVNEQFF.

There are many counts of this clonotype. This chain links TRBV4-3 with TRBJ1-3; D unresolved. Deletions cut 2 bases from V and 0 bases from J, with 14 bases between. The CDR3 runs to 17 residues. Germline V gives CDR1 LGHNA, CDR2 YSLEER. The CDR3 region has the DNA TGCGCCAGCAGCCAAAGACCCCTGGGTCTCTCTGGAAACACCATATATTTT. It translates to CASSQRPLGLSGNTIYF.

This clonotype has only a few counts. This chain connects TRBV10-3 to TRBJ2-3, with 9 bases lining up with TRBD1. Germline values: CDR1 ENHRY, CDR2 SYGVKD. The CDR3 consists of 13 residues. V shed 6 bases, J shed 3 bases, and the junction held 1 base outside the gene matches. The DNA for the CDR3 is TGTGCCATCAGGGGGACAGGGACAGATACGCAGTATTTT. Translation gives CAIRGTGTDTQYF.

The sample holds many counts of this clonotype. The CDR3 spells CSARDGVRDRAYEQYF. The CDR3, as DNA: TGCAGTGCTAGAGACGGAGTACGGGACAGGGCCTACGAGCAGTACTTC. The chain has TRBV20-1 and TRBJ2-7; 9 bases map to TRBD1. The CDR3 has 16 residues. V was clipped by 0 bases and J by 2 bases; unmatched bases: 8. The germline CDR1 and CDR2 sequences are DFQATT and SNEGSKA (reference sequence).

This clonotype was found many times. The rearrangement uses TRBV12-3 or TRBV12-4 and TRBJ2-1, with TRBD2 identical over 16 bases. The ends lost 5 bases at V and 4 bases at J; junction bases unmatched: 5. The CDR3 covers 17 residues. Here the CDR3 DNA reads TGTGCCAGCAGTCCGGGACTAGCGGGAGGGCCTTACAATGAGCAGTTCTTC. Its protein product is CASSPGLAGGPYNEQFF.

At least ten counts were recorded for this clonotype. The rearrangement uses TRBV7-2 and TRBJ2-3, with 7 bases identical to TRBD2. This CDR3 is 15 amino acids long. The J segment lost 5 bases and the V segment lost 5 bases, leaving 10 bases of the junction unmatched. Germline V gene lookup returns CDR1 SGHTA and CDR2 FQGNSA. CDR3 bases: TGTGCCAGCAGCCGAGGGAGGGCCCGGGGAGATACGCAGTATTTT. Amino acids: CASSRGRARGDTQYF.